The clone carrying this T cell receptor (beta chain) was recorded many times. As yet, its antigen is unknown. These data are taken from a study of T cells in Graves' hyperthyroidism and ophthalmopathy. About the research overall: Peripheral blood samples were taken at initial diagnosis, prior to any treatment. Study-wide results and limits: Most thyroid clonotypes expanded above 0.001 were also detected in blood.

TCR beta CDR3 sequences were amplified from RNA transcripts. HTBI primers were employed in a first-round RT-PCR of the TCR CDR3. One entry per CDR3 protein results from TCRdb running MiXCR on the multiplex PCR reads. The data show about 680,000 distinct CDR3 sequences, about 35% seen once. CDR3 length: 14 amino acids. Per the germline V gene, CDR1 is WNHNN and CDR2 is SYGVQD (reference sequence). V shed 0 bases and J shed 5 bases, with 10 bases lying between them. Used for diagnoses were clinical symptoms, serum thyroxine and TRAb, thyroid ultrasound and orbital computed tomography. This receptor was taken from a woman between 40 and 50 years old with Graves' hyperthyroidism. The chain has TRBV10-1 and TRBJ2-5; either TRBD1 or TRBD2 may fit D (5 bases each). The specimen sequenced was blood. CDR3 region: CASSESGPSETQYF. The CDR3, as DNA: TGCGCCAGCAGTGAGTCGGGACCGAGCGAGACCCAGTACTTC.